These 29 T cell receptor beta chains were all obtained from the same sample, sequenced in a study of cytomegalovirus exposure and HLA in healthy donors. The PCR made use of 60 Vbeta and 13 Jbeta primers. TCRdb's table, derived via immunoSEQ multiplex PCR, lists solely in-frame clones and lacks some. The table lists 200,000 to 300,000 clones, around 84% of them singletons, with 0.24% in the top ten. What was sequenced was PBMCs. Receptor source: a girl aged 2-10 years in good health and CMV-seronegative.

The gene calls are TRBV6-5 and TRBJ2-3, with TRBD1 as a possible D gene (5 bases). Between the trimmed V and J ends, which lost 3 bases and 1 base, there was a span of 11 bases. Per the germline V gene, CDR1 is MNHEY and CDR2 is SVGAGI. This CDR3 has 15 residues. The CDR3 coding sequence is TGTGCCAGCAGTTATCGCCAAGGGGGCACAGATACGCAGTATTTT. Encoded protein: CASSYRQGGTDTQYF.

The CDR3 loop is CASSQTRNTEAFF. Here the CDR3 DNA reads TGCGCCAGCAGCCAAACAAGGAACACTGAAGCTTTCTTT. The gene calls are TRBV4-1 and TRBJ1-1; no clear D. The germline V and J ends were trimmed by 2 bases and 1 base, with 5 bases remaining between them. The CDR3 spans 13 residues. CDR1 is MGHRA, CDR2 YSYEKL, per germline.

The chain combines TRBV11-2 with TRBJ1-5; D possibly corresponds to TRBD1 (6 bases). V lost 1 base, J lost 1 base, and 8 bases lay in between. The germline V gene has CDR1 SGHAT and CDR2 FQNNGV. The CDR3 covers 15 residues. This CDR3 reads CASSLGDNSNQPQHF. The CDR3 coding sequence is TGTGCCAGCAGCTTAGGGGACAACAGCAATCAGCCCCAGCATTTT.

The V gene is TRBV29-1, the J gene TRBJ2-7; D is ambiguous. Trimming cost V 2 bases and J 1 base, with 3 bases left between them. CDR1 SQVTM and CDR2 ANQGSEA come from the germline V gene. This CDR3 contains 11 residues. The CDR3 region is CSVEQSYEQYF. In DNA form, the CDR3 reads TGCAGCGTTGAACAGTCCTACGAGCAGTACTTC.

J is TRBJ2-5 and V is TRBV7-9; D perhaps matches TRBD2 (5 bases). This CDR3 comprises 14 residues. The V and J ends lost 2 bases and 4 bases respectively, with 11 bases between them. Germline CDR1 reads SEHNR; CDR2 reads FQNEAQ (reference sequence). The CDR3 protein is CASSLRGDGETQYF. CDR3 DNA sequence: TGTGCCAGCAGCTTACGGGGAGACGGAGAGACCCAGTACTTC.

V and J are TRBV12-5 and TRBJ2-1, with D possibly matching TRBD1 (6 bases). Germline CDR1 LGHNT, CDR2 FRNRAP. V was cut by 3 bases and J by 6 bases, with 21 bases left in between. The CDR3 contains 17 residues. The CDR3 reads CASGFLPGQGLGNEQFF. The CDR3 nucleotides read TGTGCTAGTGGTTTCCTGCCGGGACAAGGTCTGGGCAATGAGCAGTTCTTC.

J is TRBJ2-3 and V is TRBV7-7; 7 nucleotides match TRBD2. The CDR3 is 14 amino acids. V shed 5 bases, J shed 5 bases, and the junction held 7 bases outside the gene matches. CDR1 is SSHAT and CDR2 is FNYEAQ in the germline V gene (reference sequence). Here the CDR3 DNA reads TGTGCCAGCAGCGCAGCGGGAATAGGAGATACGCAGTATTTT. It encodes CASSAAGIGDTQYF.

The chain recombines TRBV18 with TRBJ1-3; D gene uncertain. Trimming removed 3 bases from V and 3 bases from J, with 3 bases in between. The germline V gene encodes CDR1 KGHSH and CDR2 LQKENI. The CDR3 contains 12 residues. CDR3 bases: TGTGCCAGCTCACCCGGTGGAAACACCATATATTTT. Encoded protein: CASSPGGNTIYF.

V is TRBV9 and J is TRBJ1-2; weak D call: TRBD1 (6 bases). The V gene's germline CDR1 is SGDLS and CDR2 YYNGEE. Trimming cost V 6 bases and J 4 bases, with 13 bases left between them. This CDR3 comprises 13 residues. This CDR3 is CASKGELGYGYTF. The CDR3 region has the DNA TGTGCCAGCAAGGGGGAGCTTGGCTATGGCTACACCTTC.

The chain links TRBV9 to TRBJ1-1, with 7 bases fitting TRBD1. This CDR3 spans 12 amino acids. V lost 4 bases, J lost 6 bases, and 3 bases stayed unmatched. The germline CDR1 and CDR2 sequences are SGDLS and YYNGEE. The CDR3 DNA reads TGTGCCAGCAGCACAGGACAGGCTGAAGCTTTCTTT. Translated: CASSTGQAEAFF.

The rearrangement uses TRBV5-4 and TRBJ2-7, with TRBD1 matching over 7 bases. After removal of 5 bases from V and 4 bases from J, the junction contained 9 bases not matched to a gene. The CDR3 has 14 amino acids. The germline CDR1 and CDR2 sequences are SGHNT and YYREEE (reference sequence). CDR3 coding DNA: TGTGCCAGCAGTTTTTCCGGGACAGATTACGAGCAGTACTTC. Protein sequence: CASSFSGTDYEQYF.

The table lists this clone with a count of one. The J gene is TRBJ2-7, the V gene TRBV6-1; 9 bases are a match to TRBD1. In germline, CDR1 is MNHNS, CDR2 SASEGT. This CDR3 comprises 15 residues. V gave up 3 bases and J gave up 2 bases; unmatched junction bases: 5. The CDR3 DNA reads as TGTGCCAGCAGTGACTACTGGGACAGGGCCTACGAGCAGTACTTC. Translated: CASSDYWDRAYEQYF.

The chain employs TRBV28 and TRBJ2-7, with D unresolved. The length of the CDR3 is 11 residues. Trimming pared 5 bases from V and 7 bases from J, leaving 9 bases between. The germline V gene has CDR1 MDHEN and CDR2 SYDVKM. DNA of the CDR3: TGTGCCAGCAGTACACAGAGTGAGCAGTACTTC. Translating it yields CASSTQSEQYF.

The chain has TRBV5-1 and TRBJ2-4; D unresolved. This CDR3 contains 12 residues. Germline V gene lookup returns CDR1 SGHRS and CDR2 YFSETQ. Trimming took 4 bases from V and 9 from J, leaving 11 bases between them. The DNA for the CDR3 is TGCGCCAGCAGCGACTCGCCTAGCATTCAGTACTTC. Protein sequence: CASSDSPSIQYF.

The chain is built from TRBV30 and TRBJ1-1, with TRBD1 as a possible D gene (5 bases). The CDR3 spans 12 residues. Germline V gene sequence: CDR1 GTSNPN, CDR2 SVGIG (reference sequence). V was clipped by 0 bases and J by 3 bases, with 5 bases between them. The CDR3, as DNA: TGTGCCTGGAGTGTAGGGGACACTGAAGCTTTCTTT. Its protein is CAWSVGDTEAFF.

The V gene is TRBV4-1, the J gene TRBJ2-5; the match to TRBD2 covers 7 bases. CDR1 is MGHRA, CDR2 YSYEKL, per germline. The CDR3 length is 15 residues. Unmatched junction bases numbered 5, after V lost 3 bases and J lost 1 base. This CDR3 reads CASSHAGALQETQYF. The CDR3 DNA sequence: TGCGCCAGCAGCCATGCGGGAGCACTCCAAGAGACCCAGTACTTC.

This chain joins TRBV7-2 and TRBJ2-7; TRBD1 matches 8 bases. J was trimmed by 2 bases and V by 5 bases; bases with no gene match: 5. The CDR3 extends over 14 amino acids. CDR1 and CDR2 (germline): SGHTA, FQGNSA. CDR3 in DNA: TGTGCCAGCAGCACCGCAGGGGGCCCCTACGAGCAGTACTTC. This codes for CASSTAGGPYEQYF.

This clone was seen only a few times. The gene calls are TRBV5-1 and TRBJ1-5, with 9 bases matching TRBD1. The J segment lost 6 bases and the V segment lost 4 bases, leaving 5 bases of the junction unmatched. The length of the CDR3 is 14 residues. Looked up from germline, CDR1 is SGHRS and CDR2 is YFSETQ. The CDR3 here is CASSMGQGGQPQHF. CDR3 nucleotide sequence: TGCGCCAGCAGCATGGGACAGGGAGGTCAGCCCCAGCATTTT.

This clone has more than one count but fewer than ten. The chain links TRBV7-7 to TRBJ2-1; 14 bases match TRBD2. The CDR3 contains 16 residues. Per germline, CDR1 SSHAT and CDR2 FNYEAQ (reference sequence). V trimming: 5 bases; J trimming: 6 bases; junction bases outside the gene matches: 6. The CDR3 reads CASSPGTSGGPNEQFF. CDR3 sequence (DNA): TGTGCCAGCAGCCCTGGGACTAGCGGGGGCCCCAATGAGCAGTTCTTC.

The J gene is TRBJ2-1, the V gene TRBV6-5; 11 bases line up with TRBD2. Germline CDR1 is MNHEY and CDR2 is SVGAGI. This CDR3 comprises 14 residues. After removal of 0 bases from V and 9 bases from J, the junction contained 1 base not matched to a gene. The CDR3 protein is CASSYSLAGGEQFF. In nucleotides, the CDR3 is TGTGCCAGCAGTTACTCCCTAGCGGGAGGTGAGCAGTTCTTC.

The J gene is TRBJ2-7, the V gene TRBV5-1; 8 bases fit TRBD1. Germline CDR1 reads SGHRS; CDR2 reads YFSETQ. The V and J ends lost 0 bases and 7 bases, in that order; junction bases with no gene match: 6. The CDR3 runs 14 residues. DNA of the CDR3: TGCGCCAGCAGCTTGGAGCAGGGGGCATGGGAGCAGTACTTC. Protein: CASSLEQGAWEQYF. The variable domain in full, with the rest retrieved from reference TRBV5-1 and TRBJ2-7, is KAGVTQTPRYLIKTRGQQVTLSCSPISGHRSVSWYQQTPGQGLQFLFEYFSETQRNKGNFPGRFSGRQFSNSRSEMNVSTLELGDSALYLCASSLEQGAWEQYFGPGTRLTVT.

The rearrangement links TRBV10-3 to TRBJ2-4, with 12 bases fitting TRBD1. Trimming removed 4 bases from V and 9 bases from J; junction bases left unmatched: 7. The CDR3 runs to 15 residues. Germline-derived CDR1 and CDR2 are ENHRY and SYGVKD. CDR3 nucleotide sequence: TGTGCCATCAGTGGGGACAGGGGGCTTTTCGCCATTCAGTACTTC. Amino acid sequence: CAISGDRGLFAIQYF.

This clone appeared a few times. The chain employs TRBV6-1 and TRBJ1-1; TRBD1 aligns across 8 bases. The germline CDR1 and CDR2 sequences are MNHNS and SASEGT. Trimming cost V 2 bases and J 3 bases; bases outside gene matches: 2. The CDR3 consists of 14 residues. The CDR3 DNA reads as TGTGCCAGCAGTGAAAACAGGGGGTACACTGAAGCTTTCTTT. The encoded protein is CASSENRGYTEAFF.

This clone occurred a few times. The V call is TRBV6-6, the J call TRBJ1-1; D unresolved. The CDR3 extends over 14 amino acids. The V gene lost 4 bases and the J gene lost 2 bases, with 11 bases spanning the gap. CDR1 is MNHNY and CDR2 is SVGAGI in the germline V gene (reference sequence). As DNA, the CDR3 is TGTGCCAGCAGTTTATCCGGGAAAAACACTGAAGCTTTCTTT. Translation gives CASSLSGKNTEAFF.

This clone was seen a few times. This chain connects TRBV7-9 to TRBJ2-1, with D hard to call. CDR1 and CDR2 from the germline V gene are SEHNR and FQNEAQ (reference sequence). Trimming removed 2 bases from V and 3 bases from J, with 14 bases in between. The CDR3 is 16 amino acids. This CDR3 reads CASSLTSAADYNEQFF. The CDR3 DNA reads TGTGCCAGCAGCTTAACCAGTGCGGCGGACTACAATGAGCAGTTCTTC. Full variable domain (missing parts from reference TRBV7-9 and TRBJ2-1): DTGVSQNPRHKITKRGQNVTFRCDPISEHNRLYWYRQTLGQGPEFLTYFQNEAQLEKSRLLSDRFSAERPKGSFSTLEIQRTEQGDSAMYLCASSLTSAADYNEQFFGPGTRLTVL.

The CDR3 here is CASEAKPYNQPQHF. CDR3 DNA sequence: TGTGCCAGTGAGGCGAAACCTTACAATCAGCCCCAGCATTTT. The chain has TRBV19 and TRBJ1-5; D is ambiguous. V shed 8 bases and J shed 3 bases, with 14 bases lying between them. The CDR3 length is 14 residues. Germline V lookup: CDR1 LNHDA, CDR2 SQIVND (reference sequence).

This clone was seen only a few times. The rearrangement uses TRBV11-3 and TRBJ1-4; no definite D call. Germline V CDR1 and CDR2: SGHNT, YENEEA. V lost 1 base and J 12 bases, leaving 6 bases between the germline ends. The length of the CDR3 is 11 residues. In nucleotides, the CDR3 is TGTGCCAGCAGCTTAGTAACAGAACTGTTTTTT. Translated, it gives CASSLVTELFF.

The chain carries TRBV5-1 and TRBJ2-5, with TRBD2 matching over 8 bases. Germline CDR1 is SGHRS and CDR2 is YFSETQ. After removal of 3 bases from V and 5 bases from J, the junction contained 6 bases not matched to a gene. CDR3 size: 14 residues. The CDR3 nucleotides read TGCGCCAGCAGCTGGGCGGGGGGTAGGGAGACCCAGTACTTC. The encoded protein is CASSWAGGRETQYF.

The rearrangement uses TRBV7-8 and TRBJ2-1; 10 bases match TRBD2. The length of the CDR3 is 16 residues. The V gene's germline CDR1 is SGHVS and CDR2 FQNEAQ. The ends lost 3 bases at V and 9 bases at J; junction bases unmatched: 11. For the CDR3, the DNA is TGTGCCAGCAGCTTCCTTCGCCTAGCGGGAGTAGGTGAGCAGTTCTTC. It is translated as CASSFLRLAGVGEQFF.